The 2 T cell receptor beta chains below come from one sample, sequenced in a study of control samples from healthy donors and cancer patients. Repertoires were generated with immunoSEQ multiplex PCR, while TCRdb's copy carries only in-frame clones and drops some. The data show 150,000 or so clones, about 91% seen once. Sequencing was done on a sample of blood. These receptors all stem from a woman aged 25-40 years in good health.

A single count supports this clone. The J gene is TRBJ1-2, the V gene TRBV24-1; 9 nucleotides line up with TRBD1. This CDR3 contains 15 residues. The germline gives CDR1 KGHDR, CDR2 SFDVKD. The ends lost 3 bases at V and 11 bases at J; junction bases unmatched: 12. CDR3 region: CATSDPQPGQGGYTF. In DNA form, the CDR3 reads TGTGCCACCAGTGATCCTCAACCGGGACAGGGAGGTTACACCTTC.

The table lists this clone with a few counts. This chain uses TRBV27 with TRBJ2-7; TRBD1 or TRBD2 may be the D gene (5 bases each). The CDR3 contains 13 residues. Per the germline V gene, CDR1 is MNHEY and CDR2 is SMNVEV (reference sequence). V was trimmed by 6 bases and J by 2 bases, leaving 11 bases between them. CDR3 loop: CASSRGPTYEQYV. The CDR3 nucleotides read TGTGCCAGCAGCCGGGGCCCAACCTACGAGCAGTACGTC.